The 14 T cell receptor beta chains below all came from one sample that was sequenced in a study of blood T cell repertoires in COVID-19 (dated by TCRdb to the early 2020s). Library creation used the immunoSEQ multiplex PCR assay. The clones in this table, taken by TCRdb from immuneACCESS, are in-frame only. Not every clone is retained; where verified, under half of the shortfall comes from an unresolved V gene, and the cause of the rest is unknown. This sample comprises about 230,000 clones, 83% of them detected only once. About 7.4% of the sample is held by the ten biggest clonotypes. The sequenced sample consisted of peripheral blood. The receptors stem from a woman aged 50 to 65 with acute or convalescent COVID-19.

The rearrangement uses TRBV6-2 or TRBV6-3 and TRBJ1-5; 9 bases fit TRBD1. The germline CDR1 and CDR2 sequences are MNHEY and SVGEGT. With V trimmed by 5 bases and J by 4 bases, 3 bases remained unmatched. The CDR3 sequence is 14 residues long. CDR3 DNA: TGTGCCAGCAGTACAGGGACAGGGAATCAGCCCCAGCATTTT. It codes for CASSTGTGNQPQHF.

This clone has more than one count but fewer than ten. The chain employs TRBV7-9 and TRBJ2-7; TRBD1 aligns across 7 bases. From germline, CDR1 is SEHNR and CDR2 FQNEAQ (reference sequence). The V segment lost 0 bases and the J segment 2 bases; nucleotides outside the gene matches: 4. The CDR3 totals 15 residues. The CDR3 loop reads CASSLAQGVTYEQYF. The CDR3 coding sequence is TGTGCCAGCAGCTTAGCCCAGGGGGTAACCTACGAGCAGTACTTC.

The chain carries TRBV5-1 and TRBJ1-3, with unresolved D. CDR1 SGHRS and CDR2 YFSETQ come from the germline V gene. Between the trimmed V and J ends, which lost 1 base and 0 bases, there was a span of 8 bases. This CDR3 is 15 amino acids long. The CDR3 coding sequence is TGCGCCAGCAGCTTGACTTCCACCTCTGGAAACACCATATATTTT. This sequence encodes CASSLTSTSGNTIYF.

CDR3 sequence reads: CASSSVGGGSDTQYF. The CDR3 DNA follows: TGTGCCAGCAGTTCCGTCGGAGGGGGCTCCGATACGCAGTATTTT. The rearrangement uses TRBV6-5 and TRBJ2-3; tentatively, D is TRBD1 (7 bases). Trimming stripped 4 bases from V and 6 bases from J, with 17 bases between. Looked up from germline, CDR1 is MNHEY and CDR2 is SVGAGI. The CDR3 has 15 residues.

The chain carries TRBV2 and TRBJ1-2; no reliable D call. The V gene lost 7 bases and the J gene lost 0 bases, with 6 bases spanning the gap. The CDR3 consists of 12 residues. Germline CDR1 and CDR2: SNHLY and FYNNEI. The CDR3, as DNA: TGTGCCAGCACCTACGCTAACTATGGCTACACCTTC. It codes for CASTYANYGYTF.

The chain links TRBV3-1 (or the pseudogene TRBV3-2) to TRBJ2-3; tentatively, D is TRBD2 (6 bases). This CDR3 is built from 15 residues. Trimming left V 6 bases short and J 2 bases short, with 15 bases between. Germline V gives CDR1 LGHDT, CDR2 YNNKEL (reference sequence). CDR3 region: CASRKRAGPTDTQYF. The CDR3 nucleotides are TGTGCCAGCAGGAAGAGAGCGGGCCCCACAGATACGCAGTATTTT.

The gene calls are TRBV11-2 and TRBJ2-7, with 11 bases identical to TRBD1. The CDR3 is 15 residues long. Trimming cost V 5 bases and J 5 bases; bases outside gene matches: 8. CDR1 and CDR2 from the germline V gene are SGHAT and FQNNGV. For the CDR3, the DNA is TGTGCCAGCAGCCCGGGGACAGGGGGAAGAGACGAGCAGTACTTC. Protein sequence: CASSPGTGGRDEQYF.

The chain combines TRBV3-1 (or the pseudogene TRBV3-2) with TRBJ2-1, with a weak D call TRBD1 (6 bases). CDR3 length equals 13 residues. Germline lookup yields CDR1 LGHDT and CDR2 YNNKEL (reference sequence). Trimming removed 4 bases from V and 8 bases from J, with 12 bases in between. Written as DNA, the CDR3 is TGTGCCAGCAGCCGCAGGGGCGTGGATGAGCAGTTCTTC. As protein: CASSRRGVDEQFF.

This chain connects TRBV27 to TRBJ2-7; tentatively, D is TRBD2 (5 bases). Trimming stripped 3 bases from V and 5 bases from J, with 11 bases between. The germline CDR1 and CDR2 sequences are MNHEY and SMNVEV (reference sequence). The CDR3 sequence is 13 residues long. The CDR3 protein is CASSFRDFHEQYF. The CDR3 nucleotides read TGTGCCAGCAGTTTCCGGGATTTCCACGAGCAGTACTTC.

The chain combines TRBV5-1 with TRBJ2-3, with D possibly TRBD2 on 5 matching bases. This CDR3 has 15 residues. The germline CDR1 and CDR2 sequences are SGHRS and YFSETQ. Trimming stripped 0 bases from V and 3 bases from J, with 11 bases between. CDR3 residues: CASSLDGGQTDTQYF. In DNA form, the CDR3 reads TGCGCCAGCAGCTTGGATGGCGGGCAAACAGATACGCAGTATTTT.

The V gene is TRBV10-3, the J gene TRBJ1-1; 8 nucleotides align to TRBD1. Per germline, CDR1 ENHRY and CDR2 SYGVKD. With 0 bases clipped from V and 5 bases from J, the junction kept 2 bases outside the gene matches. The CDR3 has 14 amino acids. The CDR3 reads CAISESRDRTEAFF. The DNA of the CDR3 is TGTGCCATCAGTGAGTCTAGGGACAGGACTGAAGCTTTCTTT.

The rearrangement uses TRBV9 and TRBJ2-3; 11 bases align to TRBD1. Germline V gene data show CDR1 as SGDLS and CDR2 as YYNGEE. The CDR3 has 14 residues. Trimming removed 2 bases from V and 6 bases from J; junction bases left unmatched: 2. The CDR3 DNA reads TGTGCCAGCAGCGTGGACAGGGGGCTGGATACGCAGTATTTT. Translating gives CASSVDRGLDTQYF.

V is TRBV4-3 and J is TRBJ2-2, with 8 bases fitting TRBD2. The J segment lost 7 bases and the V segment lost 4 bases, leaving 8 bases of the junction unmatched. The CDR3 runs to 15 residues. The germline gives CDR1 LGHNA, CDR2 YSLEER. CDR3 DNA sequence: TGCGCCAGCAGCCCCGGGACTAGTGGGGACGGGGAGCTGTTTTTT. Translated: CASSPGTSGDGELFF.

The chain uses TRBV28 and TRBJ1-4; D is unresolved. This CDR3 comprises 14 residues. Per the germline V gene, CDR1 is MDHEN and CDR2 is SYDVKM. Trimming stripped 4 bases from V and 8 bases from J, with 14 bases between. The CDR3: CASSSGRGWEKLFF. CDR3 nucleotide sequence: TGTGCCAGCAGTTCCGGAAGAGGTTGGGAAAAACTGTTTTTT.